Included here is one T cell receptor (beta chain) sequence, with context. What it recognizes is unknown. This sample stems from a study of T cell repertoires in cytomegalovirus infection. Study information: Matching HLA type, along with CMV infection, was indicated by public TCR beta signatures.

Study-wide points: Dominating the ex vivo response were TCR beta clonotypes that were CMV-specific and HLA-C-restricted. Cumulative public TCR beta family frequency identified CMV carriers with the relevant HLA.

TCRdb ran MiXCR on the reads and lists one entry per CDR3 protein. Here the sample spans some 170,000 distinct CDR3 sequences, about a sixth being singletons. This TCR derives from a human donor in good health (CMV status not recorded). Some clones in this sample may be carry-over from other donors' samples. Specimen: CD8+ T cells from PBMCs.

CDR3 bases: TGTGCCAGCTTGAGTTCCGGGGCCAACGTCCTGACTTTC. Its translation: CASLSSGANVLTF. The chain uses TRBV2 and TRBJ2-6; D is unresolved. V lost 8 bases to trimming and J lost 4 bases, with 9 bases between them. This CDR3 is 13 amino acids long. Germline values: CDR1 SNHLY, CDR2 FYNNEI.